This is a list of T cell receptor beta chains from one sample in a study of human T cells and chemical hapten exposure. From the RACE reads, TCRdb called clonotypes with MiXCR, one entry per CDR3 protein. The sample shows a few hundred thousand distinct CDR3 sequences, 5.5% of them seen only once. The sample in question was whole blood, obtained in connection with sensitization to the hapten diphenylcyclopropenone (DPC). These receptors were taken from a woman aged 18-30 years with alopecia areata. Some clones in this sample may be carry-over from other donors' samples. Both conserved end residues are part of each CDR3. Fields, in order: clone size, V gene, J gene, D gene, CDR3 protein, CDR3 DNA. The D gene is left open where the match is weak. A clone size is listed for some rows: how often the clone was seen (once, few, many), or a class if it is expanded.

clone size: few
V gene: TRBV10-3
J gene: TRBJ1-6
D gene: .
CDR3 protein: CAISENGAGMSPLHF
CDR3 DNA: TGTGCCATCAGTGAAAATGGGGCAGGAATGTCACCCCTCCACTTT

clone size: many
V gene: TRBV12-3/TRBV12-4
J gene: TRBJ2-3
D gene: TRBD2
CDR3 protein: CASSLRRGTDTQYF
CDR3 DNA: TGTGCCAGCAGTTTACGGCGGGGGACAGATACGCAGTATTTT

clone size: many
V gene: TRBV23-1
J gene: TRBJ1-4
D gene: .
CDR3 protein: CASSLLETTNEKLFF
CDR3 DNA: TGCGCCAGCAGCCTTCTGGAGACGACTAATGAAAAACTGTTTTTT

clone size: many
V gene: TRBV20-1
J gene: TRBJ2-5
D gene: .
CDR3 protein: CSANDYEYGPAPETQYF
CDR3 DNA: TGCAGTGCTAACGACTACGAGTATGGGCCAGCACCAGAGACCCAGTACTTC

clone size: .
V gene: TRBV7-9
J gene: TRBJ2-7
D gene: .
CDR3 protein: CASSRDFAYEQYF
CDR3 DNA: TGTGCCAGCAGCCGGGACTTCGCCTACGAGCAGTACTTC

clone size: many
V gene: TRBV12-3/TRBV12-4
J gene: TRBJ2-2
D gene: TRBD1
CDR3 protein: CASLKDRAFTGELFF
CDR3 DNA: TGTGCCAGCCTAAAGGACAGGGCGTTCACCGGGGAGCTGTTTTTT

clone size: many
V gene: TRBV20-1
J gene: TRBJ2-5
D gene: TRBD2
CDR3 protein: CSARDGAPGLAGKETQYF
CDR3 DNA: TGCAGTGCTAGAGATGGGGCCCCGGGACTAGCGGGGAAAGAGACCCAGTACTTC

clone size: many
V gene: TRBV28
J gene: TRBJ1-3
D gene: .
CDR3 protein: CASYEGIRNTIYF
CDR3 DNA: TGTGCCAGCTATGAGGGAATCAGGAACACCATATATTTT

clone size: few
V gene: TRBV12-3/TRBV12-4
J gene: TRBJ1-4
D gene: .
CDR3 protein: CASSLELSGEEKLFF
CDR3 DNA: TGTGCCAGCAGTTTAGAGCTTTCGGGGGAGGAAAAACTGTTTTTT

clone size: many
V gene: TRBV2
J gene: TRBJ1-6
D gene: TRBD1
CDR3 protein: CASSPTGTGSNSPLHF
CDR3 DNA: TGTGCCAGCAGTCCTACCGGGACAGGGAGCAATTCACCCCTCCACTTT